The TCR beta chain described here comes from a study of control samples from healthy donors and cancer patients. Germline-derived CDR1 and CDR2 are SGHRS and YFSETQ. V lost 4 bases and J 1 base, leaving 23 bases between the germline ends. The CDR3 sequence is 18 residues long. Produced via immunoSEQ multiplex PCR; TCRdb's table is partial and in-frame only. The sample records about 93,000 clones, less than 90% being singletons. The chain couples TRBV5-1 to TRBJ1-2, with D tentatively TRBD1 (6 bases). The TCR was taken from a woman between 65 and 79 years old in good health. The sequenced sample consisted of blood. This CDR3 reads CASSLGGLRAGHNYGYTF. DNA for the CDR3: TGCGCCAGCAGCCTGGGGGGCCTTAGGGCCGGACATAACTATGGCTACACCTTC.